This T cell receptor beta chain was obtained from a study of blood T cells in healthy people across ages. As for the study in general: For every two T cells, template switching captured about one barcoded beta molecule. Study-wide results and caveats: Calculation of diversity from one million T cells yielded estimates considered to be underestimates.

CDR1 MNHNS and CDR2 SASEGT come from the germline V gene. The CDR3 extends over 15 amino acids. V was clipped by 7 bases and J by 1 base, with 17 bases between them. Of note for this clonotype: As yet, its antigen is unknown.

Together with a sample-barcoded 5' primer, a J-beta primer mix was included in a second PCR lasting 7 to 11 cycles. TCRdb recomputed calls from the 5' RACE reads with MiXCR, one row per CDR3 protein. The sample includes about 1.8 million distinct CDR3 sequences, roughly 50% of them seen just once. V gene TRBV6-1 combines with J gene TRBJ2-7, with D tentatively TRBD1 or TRBD2 (7 bases each). The receptor's source is a middle-aged woman in good health. Sequences were obtained from blood. CDR3 protein: CASTPTGRGSYEQYF. CDR3 nucleotides: TGTGCCAGCACCCCGACAGGGAGGGGGTCCTACGAGCAGTACTTC.